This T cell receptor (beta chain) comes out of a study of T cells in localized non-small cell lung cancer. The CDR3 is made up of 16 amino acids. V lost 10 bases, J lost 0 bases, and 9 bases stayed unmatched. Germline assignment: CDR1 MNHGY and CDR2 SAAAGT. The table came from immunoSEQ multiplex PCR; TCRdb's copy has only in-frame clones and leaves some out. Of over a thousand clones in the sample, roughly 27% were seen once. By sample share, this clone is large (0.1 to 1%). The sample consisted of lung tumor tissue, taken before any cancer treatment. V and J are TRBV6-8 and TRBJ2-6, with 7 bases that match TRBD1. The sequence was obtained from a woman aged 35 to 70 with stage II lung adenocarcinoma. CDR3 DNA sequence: TGTGCCACTTCAGACCGGGACAGCTCTGGGGCCAACGTCCTGACTTTC. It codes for CATSDRDSSGANVLTF.